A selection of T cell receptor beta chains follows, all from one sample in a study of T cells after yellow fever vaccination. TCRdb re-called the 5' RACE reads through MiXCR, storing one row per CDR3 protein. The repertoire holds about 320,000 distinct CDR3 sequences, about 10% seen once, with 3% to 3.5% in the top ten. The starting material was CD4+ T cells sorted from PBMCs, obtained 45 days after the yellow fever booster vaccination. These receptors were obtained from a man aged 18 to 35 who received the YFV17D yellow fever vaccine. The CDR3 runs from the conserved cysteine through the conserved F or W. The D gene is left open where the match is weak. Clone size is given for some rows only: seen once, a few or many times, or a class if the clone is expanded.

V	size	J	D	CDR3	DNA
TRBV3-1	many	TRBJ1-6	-	CASSLSPPPGQNSPLHF	TGTGCCAGCAGCCTTAGCCCCCCCCCGGGGCAAAATTCACCCCTCCACTTT
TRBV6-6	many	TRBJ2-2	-	CASSFYRGGGTGELFF	TGTGCCAGCAGTTTTTACAGGGGAGGCGGCACCGGGGAGCTGTTTTTT
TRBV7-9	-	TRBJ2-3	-	CASSLEAHTDTQYF	TGTGCCAGCAGCTTAGAGGCCCACACAGATACGCAGTATTTT
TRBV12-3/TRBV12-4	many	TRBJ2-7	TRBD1	CASSFVTGGHEQYF	TGTGCCAGCAGTTTTGTGACAGGGGGCCACGAGCAGTACTTC
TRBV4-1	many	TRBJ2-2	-	CASSHGEDTGELFF	TGCGCCAGCAGTCACGGGGAGGACACCGGGGAGCTGTTTTTT
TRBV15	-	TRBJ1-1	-	CATSRDVGMNTEAFF	TGTGCCACCAGCAGAGATGTGGGCATGAACACTGAAGCTTTCTTT
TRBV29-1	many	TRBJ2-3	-	CSTRKGGTYADTQYF	TGCAGTACGAGGAAGGGAGGGACATACGCAGATACGCAGTATTTT
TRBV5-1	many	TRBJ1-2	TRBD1	CASSLSGTDYGYTF	TGCGCCAGCAGCTTATCGGGGACAGACTATGGCTACACCTTC
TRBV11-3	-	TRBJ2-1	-	CASSFQGRYNEQFF	TGTGCCAGCAGCTTCCAGGGGCGATACAATGAGCAGTTCTTC
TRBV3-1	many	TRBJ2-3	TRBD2	CASSRRHGGASADTQYF	TGTGCCAGCAGCCGGCGTCACGGGGGGGCCTCGGCAGATACGCAGTATTTT
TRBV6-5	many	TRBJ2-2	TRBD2	CASSYSTLADGELFF	TGTGCCAGCAGTTACTCGACACTAGCGGACGGGGAGCTGTTTTTT
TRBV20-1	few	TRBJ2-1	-	CSARGAGKQFF	TGCAGTGCTAGGGGGGCCGGGAAGCAGTTCTTC
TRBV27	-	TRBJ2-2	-	CASKAWPTNTGELFF	TGTGCCAGCAAAGCGTGGCCAACTAACACCGGGGAGCTGTTTTTT
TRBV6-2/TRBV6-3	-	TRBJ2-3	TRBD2	CASSYPVLAVFPDTQYF	TGTGCCAGCAGTTACCCTGTACTAGCGGTTTTTCCAGATACGCAGTATTTT
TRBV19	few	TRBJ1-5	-	CASSIGGIRGRQPQHF	TGTGCCAGTAGTATAGGTGGCATTAGAGGTCGGCAGCCCCAGCATTTT
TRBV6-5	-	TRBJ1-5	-	CASSTDRQLQPQHF	TGTGCCAGCAGCACGGACAGACAGCTTCAGCCCCAGCATTTT
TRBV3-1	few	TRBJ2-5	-	CASSQSRPHPQETQYF	TGTGCCAGCAGCCAATCCCGACCCCACCCGCAAGAGACCCAGTACTTC
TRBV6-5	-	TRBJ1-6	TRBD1	CASSTRQGTSSPLHF	TGTGCCAGCAGTACTAGACAGGGGACAAGTTCACCCCTCCACTTT
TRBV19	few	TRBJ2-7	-	CASTPTGSYEQYF	TGTGCCAGTACCCCGACAGGCTCCTACGAGCAGTACTTC
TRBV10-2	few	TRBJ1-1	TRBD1	CASRGQGARNTEAFF	TGCGCCAGCAGGGGACAGGGGGCGCGGAACACTGAAGCTTTCTTT
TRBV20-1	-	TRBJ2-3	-	CSARSSAGVTDTQYF	TGCAGTGCTAGATCCTCCGCCGGTGTCACAGATACGCAGTATTTT
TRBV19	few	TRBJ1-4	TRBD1	CASSRDRLNEKLFF	TGTGCCAGTAGCCGGGACAGACTGAATGAAAAACTGTTTTTT
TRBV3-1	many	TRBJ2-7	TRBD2	CASSQVFRGVYEQYF	TGTGCCAGCAGCCAAGTCTTTCGGGGGGTTTACGAGCAGTACTTC
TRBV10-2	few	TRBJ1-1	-	CASSEEWGTEAFF	TGCGCCAGCAGTGAGGAGTGGGGCACTGAAGCTTTCTTT
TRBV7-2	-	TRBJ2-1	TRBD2	CASSWGLARQFF	TGTGCCAGCAGCTGGGGACTAGCGCGACAGTTCTTC
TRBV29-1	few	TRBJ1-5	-	CSVLREGQPQHF	TGCAGCGTCTTACGCGAGGGGCAGCCCCAGCATTTT
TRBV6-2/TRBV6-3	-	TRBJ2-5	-	CASSRERETQYF	TGTGCCAGCAGCCGCGAGCGAGAGACCCAGTACTTC
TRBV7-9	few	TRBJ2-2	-	CASSATPSNTGELFF	TGTGCCAGCAGCGCGACACCTTCGAACACCGGGGAGCTGTTTTTT